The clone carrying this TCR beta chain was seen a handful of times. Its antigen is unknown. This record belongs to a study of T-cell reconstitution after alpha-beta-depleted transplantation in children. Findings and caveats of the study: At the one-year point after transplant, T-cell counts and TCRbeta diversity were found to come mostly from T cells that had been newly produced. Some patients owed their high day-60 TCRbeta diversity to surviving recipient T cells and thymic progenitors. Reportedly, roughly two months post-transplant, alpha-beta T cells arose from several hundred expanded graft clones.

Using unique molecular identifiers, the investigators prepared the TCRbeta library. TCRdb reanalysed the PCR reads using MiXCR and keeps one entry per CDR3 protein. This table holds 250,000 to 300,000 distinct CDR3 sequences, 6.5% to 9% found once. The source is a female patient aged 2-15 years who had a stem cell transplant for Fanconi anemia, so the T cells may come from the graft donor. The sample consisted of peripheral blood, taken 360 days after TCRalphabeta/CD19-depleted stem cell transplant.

Here the CDR3 reads CASSLATDGYTF. The DNA for the CDR3 is TGTGCCAGCAGTTTAGCAACAGATGGCTACACCTTC. This chain connects TRBV28 to TRBJ1-2; D not resolved. Trimming took off 2 bases at V and 6 bases at J, with 7 bases between the two ends. Germline V gene lookup returns CDR1 MDHEN and CDR2 SYDVKM. This CDR3 spans 12 amino acids.